This entry describes one T cell receptor (beta chain). The antigen is unknown. The PCR used 60 Vbeta and 13 Jbeta primers. TCRdb keeps only in-frame clones here, not all; method: immunoSEQ multiplex PCR. The repertoire holds around 99,000 clones, with 82% as singletons. Germline V gene lookup returns CDR1 SGHRS and CDR2 YFSETQ. The CDR3 runs 14 residues. Deletions cut 1 base from V and 6 bases from J, with 10 bases between. The data were obtained in a study of cytomegalovirus exposure and HLA in healthy donors. Overall study findings and caveats: A later analysis reported that several of the most significant clusters appeared to be linked to common viral pathogens, among them Epstein-Barr virus. A later analysis found that most CMV-associated TCR beta chains appeared HLA-restricted.

This receptor was taken from a man aged 25 to 40 in good health and CMV-seropositive. Sample: PBMCs. The rearrangement uses TRBV5-1 and TRBJ2-2, with D possibly matching TRBD1 (5 bases). CDR3 region: CASSLPIGAGELFF. The CDR3 DNA follows: TGCGCCAGCAGCTTGCCAATAGGGGCCGGGGAGCTGTTTTTT.